The 13 T cell receptor beta chains given below trace back to one sample, sequenced in a study of T cells after posttransplantation cyclophosphamide. TCRdb's table, derived via immunoSEQ multiplex PCR, lists solely in-frame clones and lacks some. The sample yields 1,500 to 2,000 clones, about 94% seen once. The material sequenced was CD4+ T cells sorted from bone marrow. Source of these receptors: a woman in her forties or fifties in good health and a related stem cell transplant donor.

This clone was recorded once. Germline and junction disagree at one end, which may indicate a read error. The same CDR3 is also encoded by other DNA sequences in this sample. The V call is TRBV4-2, the J call TRBJ2-2, with 9 bases fitting TRBD2. This CDR3 comprises 18 residues. Per the germline V gene, CDR1 is LGHNA and CDR2 is YNFKEQ. CDR3 residues: CASSQDGSSGGDTGELFF. CDR3 in DNA: TGTGCTAGCAGCCAAGATGGCAGTAGCGGGGGAGACACCGGGGAGCTGTTTTTT.

V is TRBV6-1 and J is TRBJ2-7, with D maybe TRBD1 (6 bases). Trimming took 5 bases from V and 2 from J, leaving 13 bases between them. The germline CDR1 and CDR2 sequences are MNHNS and SASEGT. The CDR3 is 14 residues long. CDR3: CASSSGTLAYEQYF. DNA of the CDR3: TGTGCCAGCAGTTCCGGGACACTTGCCTACGAGCAGTACTTC.

The gene calls are TRBV25-1 and TRBJ1-1; 8 bases agree with TRBD1. Trimming removed 4 bases from V and 6 bases from J; junction bases left unmatched: 7. CDR1 and CDR2 (germline): MGHDK, SYGVNS. The CDR3 runs to 14 residues. The CDR3 region is CASSGLGQGPEAFF. The CDR3 DNA sequence: TGTGCCAGCAGTGGACTTGGACAGGGCCCTGAAGCTTTCTTT.

This clone was recorded once. The sample has other DNA sequences that encode this CDR3 too. V is TRBV5-4 and J is TRBJ2-2; D is perhaps TRBD1 (6 bases). V lost 0 bases to trimming and J lost 4 bases, with 13 bases between them. The CDR3 has 16 amino acids. Germline V gene lookup returns CDR1 SGHNT and CDR2 YYREEE (reference sequence). CDR3 loop: CASSLGPLRGTGELFF. The CDR3 DNA follows: TGTGCCAGCAGCTTGGGACCTCTCAGGGGCACCGGGGAGCTGTTTTTT.

The chain is built from TRBV5-1 and TRBJ1-1; D uncertain. CDR1 and CDR2 from the germline V gene are SGHRS and YFSETQ. The V gene lost 4 bases and the J gene lost 1 base, with 14 bases spanning the gap. The CDR3 is 15 amino acids. The CDR3 bases are TGCGCCAGCAGCGGGCATCGCCTGGCGAACACTGAAGCTTTCTTT. Encoded protein: CASSGHRLANTEAFF.

The CDR3 reads CASSFAGSSYEQYF. In DNA form, the CDR3 reads TGCGCCAGCAGCTTCGCAGGGTCCTCCTACGAGCAGTACTTC. The chain links TRBV5-1 to TRBJ2-7, with D perhaps TRBD1 (5 bases). V was cut by 2 bases and J by 0 bases, with 9 bases left in between. The germline V gene has CDR1 SGHRS and CDR2 YFSETQ. This CDR3 comprises 14 residues.

This rearrangement joins TRBV11-2 to TRBJ2-5, with 7 nucleotides matching TRBD2. CDR1 and CDR2 (germline): SGHAT, FQNNGV. This CDR3 comprises 18 residues. After removal of 4 bases from V and 5 bases from J, the junction contained 19 bases not matched to a gene. CDR3 protein: CASSSSRDYETQAETQYF. DNA for the CDR3: TGTGCCAGCAGCTCCAGTAGGGACTACGAAACTCAAGCCGAGACCCAGTACTTC.

The V and J genes are TRBV29-1 and TRBJ2-7; D is possibly TRBD2 (7 bases). Per germline, CDR1 SQVTM and CDR2 ANQGSEA. This CDR3 contains 14 residues. Between the trimmed V and J ends, which lost 7 bases and 0 bases, there was a span of 16 bases. The CDR3 DNA follows: TGCAGCGGGAGGGGGGGGGTCGGCTCCTACGAGCAGTACTTC. Amino acids: CSGRGGVGSYEQYF.

The CDR3 loop reads CASSSSRRGSSYNEQFF. In DNA form, the CDR3 reads TGTGCCAGCAGCTCCTCGAGGCGGGGGAGCTCCTACAATGAGCAGTTCTTC. The chain links TRBV5-4 to TRBJ2-1; 7 bases match TRBD2. The CDR3 is 17 residues long. CDR1 and CDR2 from the germline V gene are SGHNT and YYREEE (reference sequence). The J segment lost 0 bases and the V segment lost 3 bases, leaving 9 bases of the junction unmatched.

The rearrangement uses TRBV5-1 and TRBJ1-1, with D maybe TRBD1 (6 bases). This CDR3 is built from 14 residues. Per germline, CDR1 SGHRS and CDR2 YFSETQ. V lost 2 bases, J lost 2 bases, and 10 bases lay in between. This chain's CDR3 is CASSLQGVNTEAFF. The CDR3 DNA is TGCGCCAGCAGCTTACAGGGAGTTAACACTGAAGCTTTCTTT.

The chain combines TRBV7-6 with TRBJ1-3; tentative D call: TRBD1 (6 bases). V was cut by 1 base and J by 0 bases, with 7 bases left in between. CDR1 is SGHVS, CDR2 FNYEAQ, per germline. This CDR3 is built from 15 residues. CDR3 sequence: CASSLGTDSGNTIYF. The CDR3 DNA sequence: TGTGCCAGCAGCTTAGGGACAGACTCTGGAAACACCATATATTTT.

J is TRBJ1-2 and V is TRBV7-8, with D maybe TRBD1 (5 bases). Germline CDR1 SGHVS, CDR2 FQNEAQ. The CDR3 extends over 14 amino acids. The germline V and J ends were trimmed by 5 bases and 4 bases, with 14 bases remaining between them. The CDR3 loop is CASSPGHRGYGYTF. The DNA for the CDR3 is TGTGCCAGCAGCCCAGGACATCGAGGCTATGGCTACACCTTC. Full variable domain (remainder filled in from reference TRBV7-8 and TRBJ1-2): GAGVSQSPRYKVAKRGQDVALRCDPISGHVSLFWYQQALGQGPEFLTYFQNEAQLDKSGLPSDRFFAERPEGSVSTLKIQRTQQEDSAVYLCASSPGHRGYGYTFGSGTRLTVV.

Remarks on this clone: Other DNA sequences in the sample encode the same CDR3. This chain uses TRBV6-1 with TRBJ2-3; maybe TRBD1 (6 bases). CDR1 and CDR2 (germline): MNHNS, SASEGT. V was shortened by 9 bases and J by 7 bases, with 23 bases between the two germline ends. There are 15 residues in the CDR3. The CDR3 spells CASSRIITGPNTQYF. CDR3 nucleotides: TGTGCCAGTAGCAGAATTATTACAGGGCCGAATACGCAGTATTTT.